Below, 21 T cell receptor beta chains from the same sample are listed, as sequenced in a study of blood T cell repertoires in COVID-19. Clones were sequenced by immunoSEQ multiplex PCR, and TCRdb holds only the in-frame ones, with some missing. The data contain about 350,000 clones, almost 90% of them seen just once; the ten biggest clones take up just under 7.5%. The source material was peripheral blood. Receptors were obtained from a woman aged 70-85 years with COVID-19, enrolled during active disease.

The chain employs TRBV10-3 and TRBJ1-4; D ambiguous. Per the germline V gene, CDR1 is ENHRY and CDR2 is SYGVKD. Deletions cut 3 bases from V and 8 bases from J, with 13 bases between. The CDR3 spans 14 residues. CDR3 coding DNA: TGTGCCATCAGTGACTCTAGGTCGGAGGAAAAACTGTTTTTT. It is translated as CAISDSRSEEKLFF.

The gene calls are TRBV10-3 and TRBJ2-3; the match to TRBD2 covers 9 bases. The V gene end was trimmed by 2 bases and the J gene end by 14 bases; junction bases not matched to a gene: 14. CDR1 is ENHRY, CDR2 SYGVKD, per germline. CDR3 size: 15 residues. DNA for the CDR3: TGTGCCATCAGTGAGGGTCCTAGCGGGGACCGGACATGGTATTTT. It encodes CAISEGPSGDRTWYF.

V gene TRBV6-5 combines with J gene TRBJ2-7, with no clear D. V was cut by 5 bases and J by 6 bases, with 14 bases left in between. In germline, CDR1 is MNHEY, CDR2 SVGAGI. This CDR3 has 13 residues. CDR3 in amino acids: CASSPLLRAEQYF. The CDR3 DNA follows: TGTGCCAGCAGTCCTTTGTTGAGAGCCGAGCAGTACTTC.

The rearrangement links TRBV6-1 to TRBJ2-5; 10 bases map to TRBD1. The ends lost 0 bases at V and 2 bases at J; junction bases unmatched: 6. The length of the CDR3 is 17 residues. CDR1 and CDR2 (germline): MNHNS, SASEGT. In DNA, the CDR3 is TGTGCCAGCAGTGAAGCGACAGGGGGCGGCCCACAAGAGACCCAGTACTTC. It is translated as CASSEATGGGPQETQYF.

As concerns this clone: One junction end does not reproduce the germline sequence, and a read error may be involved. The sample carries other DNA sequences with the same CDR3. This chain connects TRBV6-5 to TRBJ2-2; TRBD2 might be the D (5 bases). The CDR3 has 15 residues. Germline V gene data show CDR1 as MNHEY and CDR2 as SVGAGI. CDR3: CASSYSGLLAGELFF. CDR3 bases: TGTGCCAGCAGTTACTCGGGCCTTCTCGCCGGGGAGTTGTTTTTT.

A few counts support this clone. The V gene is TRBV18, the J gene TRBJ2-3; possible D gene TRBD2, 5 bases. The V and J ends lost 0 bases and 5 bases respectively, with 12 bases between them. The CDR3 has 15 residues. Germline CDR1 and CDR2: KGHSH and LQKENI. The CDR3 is CASSPPREGGDTQYF. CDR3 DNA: TGTGCCAGCTCACCACCGAGGGAAGGAGGAGATACGCAGTATTTT. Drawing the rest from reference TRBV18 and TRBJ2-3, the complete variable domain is NAGVMQNPRHLVRRRGQEARLRCSPMKGHSHVYWYRQLPEEGLKFMVYLQKENIIDESGMPKERFSAEFPKEGPSILRIQQVVRGDSAAYFCASSPPREGGDTQYFGPGTRLTVL.

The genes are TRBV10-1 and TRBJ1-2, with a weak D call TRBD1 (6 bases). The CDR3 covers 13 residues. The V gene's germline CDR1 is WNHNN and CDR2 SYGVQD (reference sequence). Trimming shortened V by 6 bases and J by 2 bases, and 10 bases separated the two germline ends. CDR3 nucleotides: TGCGCCAGCAGCCCCACAGGGAACTATGGCTACACCTTC. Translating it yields CASSPTGNYGYTF.

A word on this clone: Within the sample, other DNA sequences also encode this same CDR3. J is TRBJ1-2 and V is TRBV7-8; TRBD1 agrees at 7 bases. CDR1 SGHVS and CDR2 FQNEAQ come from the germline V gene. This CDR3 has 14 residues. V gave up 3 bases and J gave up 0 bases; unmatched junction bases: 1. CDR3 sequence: CASSLGQSNYGYTF. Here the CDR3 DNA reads TGTGCCAGCAGCTTGGGACAGTCTAACTATGGCTACACCTTC.

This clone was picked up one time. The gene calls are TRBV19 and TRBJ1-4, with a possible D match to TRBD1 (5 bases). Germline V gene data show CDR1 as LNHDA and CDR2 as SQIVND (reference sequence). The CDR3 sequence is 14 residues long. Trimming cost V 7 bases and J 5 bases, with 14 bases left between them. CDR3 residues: CASTDDSFNEKLFF. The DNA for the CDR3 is TGTGCCAGTACGGACGACAGTTTCAATGAAAAACTGTTTTTT.

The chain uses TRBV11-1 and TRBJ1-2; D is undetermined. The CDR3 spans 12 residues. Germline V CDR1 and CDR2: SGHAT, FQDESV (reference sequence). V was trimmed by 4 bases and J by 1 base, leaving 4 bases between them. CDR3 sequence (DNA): TGTGCCAGCAGCTCCCTTAACTATGGCTACACCTTC. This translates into CASSSLNYGYTF. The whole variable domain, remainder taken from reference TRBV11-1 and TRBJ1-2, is EAEVAQSPRYKITEKSQAVAFWCDPISGHATLYWYRQILGQGPELLVQFQDESVVDDSQLPKDRFSAERLKGVDSTLKIQPAELGDSAMYLCASSSLNYGYTFGSGTRLTVV.

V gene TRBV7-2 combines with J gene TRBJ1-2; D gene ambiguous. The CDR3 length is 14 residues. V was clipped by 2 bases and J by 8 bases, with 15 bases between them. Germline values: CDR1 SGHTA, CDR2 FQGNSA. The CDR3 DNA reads TGTGCCAGCAGCTTAAACGAGGTGGCGAGCGGCTACACCTTC. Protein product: CASSLNEVASGYTF.

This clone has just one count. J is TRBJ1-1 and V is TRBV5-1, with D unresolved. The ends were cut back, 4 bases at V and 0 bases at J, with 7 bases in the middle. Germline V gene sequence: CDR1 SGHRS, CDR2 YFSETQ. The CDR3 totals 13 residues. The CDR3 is CASSAEMNTEAFF. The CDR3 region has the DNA TGCGCCAGCAGCGCGGAGATGAACACTGAAGCTTTCTTT.

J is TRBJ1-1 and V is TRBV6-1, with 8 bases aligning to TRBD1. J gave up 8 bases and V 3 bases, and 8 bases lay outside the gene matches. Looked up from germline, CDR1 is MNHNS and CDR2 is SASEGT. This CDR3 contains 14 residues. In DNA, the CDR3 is TGTGCCAGCAGTGAGCCCCGGACAGGGCGGGAAGCTTTCTTT. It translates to CASSEPRTGREAFF.

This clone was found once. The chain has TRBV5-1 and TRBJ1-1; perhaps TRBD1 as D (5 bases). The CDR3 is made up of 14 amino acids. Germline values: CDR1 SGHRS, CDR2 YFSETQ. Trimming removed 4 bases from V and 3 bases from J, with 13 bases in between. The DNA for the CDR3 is TGCGCCAGCAGCCGGGGAGGGGCCGACACTGAAGCTTTCTTT. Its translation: CASSRGGADTEAFF.

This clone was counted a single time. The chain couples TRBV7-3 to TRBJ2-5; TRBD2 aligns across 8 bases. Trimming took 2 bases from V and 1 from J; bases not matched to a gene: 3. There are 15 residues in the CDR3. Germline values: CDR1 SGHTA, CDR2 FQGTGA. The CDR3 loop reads CASSLSGGIQETQYF. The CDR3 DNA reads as TGTGCCAGCAGCTTATCGGGGGGGATCCAAGAGACCCAGTACTTC. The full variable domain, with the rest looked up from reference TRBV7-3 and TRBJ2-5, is GAGVSQTPSNKVTEKGKYVELRCDPISGHTALYWYRQSLGQGPEFLIYFQGTGAADDSGLPNDRFFAVRPEGSVSTLKIQRTERGDSAVYLCASSLSGGIQETQYFGPGTRLLVL.

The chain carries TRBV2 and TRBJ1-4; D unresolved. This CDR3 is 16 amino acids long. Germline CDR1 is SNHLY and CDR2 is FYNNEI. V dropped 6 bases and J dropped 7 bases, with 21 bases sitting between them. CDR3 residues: CASSRELPEGGEKLFF. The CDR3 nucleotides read TGTGCCAGCAGCCGGGAACTCCCCGAGGGAGGTGAAAAACTGTTTTTT.

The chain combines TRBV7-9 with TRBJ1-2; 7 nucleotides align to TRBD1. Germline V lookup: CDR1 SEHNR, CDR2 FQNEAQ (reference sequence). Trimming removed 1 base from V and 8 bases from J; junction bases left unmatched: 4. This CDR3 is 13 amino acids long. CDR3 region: CASSLEGGEGYTF. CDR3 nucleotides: TGTGCCAGCAGCTTAGAAGGGGGCGAGGGCTACACCTTC.

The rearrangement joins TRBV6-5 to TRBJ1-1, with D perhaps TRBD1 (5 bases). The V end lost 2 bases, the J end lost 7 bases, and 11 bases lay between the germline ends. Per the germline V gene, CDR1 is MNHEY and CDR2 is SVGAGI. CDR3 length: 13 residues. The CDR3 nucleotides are TGTGCCAGCAGTTACACCAGGGAACGTGAAGCTTTCTTT. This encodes CASSYTREREAFF.

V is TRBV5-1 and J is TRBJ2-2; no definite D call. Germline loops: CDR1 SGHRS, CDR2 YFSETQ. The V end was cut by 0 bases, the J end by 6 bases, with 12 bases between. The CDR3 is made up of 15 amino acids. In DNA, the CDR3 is TGCGCCAGCAGCTTGGACATCCTTGCCCCCGGGGAGCTGTTTTTT. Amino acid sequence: CASSLDILAPGELFF.

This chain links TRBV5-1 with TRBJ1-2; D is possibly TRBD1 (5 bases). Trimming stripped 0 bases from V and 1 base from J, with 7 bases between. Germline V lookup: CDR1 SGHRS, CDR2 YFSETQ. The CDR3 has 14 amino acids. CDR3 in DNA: TGCGCCAGCAGCTTGGCGGGGGATAACTATGGCTACACCTTC. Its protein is CASSLAGDNYGYTF.

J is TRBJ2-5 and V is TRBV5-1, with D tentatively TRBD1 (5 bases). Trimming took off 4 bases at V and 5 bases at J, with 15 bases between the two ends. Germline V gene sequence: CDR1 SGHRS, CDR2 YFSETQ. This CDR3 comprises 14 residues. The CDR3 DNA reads TGCGCCAGCAGCCGTGGGGCTGCCCAGGAGACCCAGTACTTC. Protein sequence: CASSRGAAQETQYF.